This entry lists 24 T cell receptor beta chains sequenced from one sample in a study of blood T cell repertoires in COVID-19. Clones were sequenced by immunoSEQ multiplex PCR, and TCRdb holds only the in-frame ones, with some missing. Here the sample spans fewer than 150,000 clones, just under 85% being singletons. Sequencing used peripheral blood. Source of these receptors: a woman in her 50s with acute or convalescent COVID-19.

This sequence joins TRBV30 and TRBJ1-3; D is uncertain. Germline V gives CDR1 GTSNPN, CDR2 SVGIG (reference sequence). The CDR3 totals 16 residues. Trimming took 0 bases from V and 2 from J, leaving 14 bases between them. CDR3 DNA sequence: TGTGCCTGGAGTGTAAAGGGAGGCGCGGCTGGAAACACCATATATTTT. Translating gives CAWSVKGGAAGNTIYF. Based on the CDR3 plus reference TRBV30 and TRBJ1-3, the full variable domain is SQTIHQWPATLVQPVGSPLSLECTVEGTSNPNLYWYRQAAGRGLQLLFYSVGIGQISSEVPQNLSASRPQDRQFILSSKKLLLSDSGFYLCAWSVKGGAAGNTIYFGEGSWLTVV.

The gene calls are TRBV7-2 and TRBJ2-1; TRBD2 matches at 14 bases. This CDR3 has 16 residues. Unmatched junction bases numbered 3, after V lost 1 base and J lost 7 bases. In germline, CDR1 is SGHTA, CDR2 FQGNSA. The CDR3 DNA reads as TGTGCCAGCAGCTTAGGTAGACTAGCGGGGGGGAATGAGCAGTTCTTC. It encodes CASSLGRLAGGNEQFF.

The chain uses TRBV19 and TRBJ1-2; D remains unclear. Germline V CDR1 and CDR2: LNHDA, SQIVND (reference sequence). V dropped 2 bases and J dropped 5 bases, with 12 bases sitting between them. The CDR3 extends over 14 amino acids. The CDR3 DNA reads as TGTGCCAGTAGTATATCCCCAGGACTATATGGCTACACCTTC. This sequence encodes CASSISPGLYGYTF.

The chain links TRBV30 to TRBJ1-6; TRBD1 aligns across 9 bases. This CDR3 has 13 residues. CDR1 and CDR2 from the germline V gene are GTSNPN and SVGIG (reference sequence). The ends lost 8 bases at V and 8 bases at J; junction bases unmatched: 7. As DNA, the CDR3 is TGTGCCCTCGGGACAGGGTATGATTCACCCCTCCACTTT. This translates into CALGTGYDSPLHF. Full variable domain (rest looked up from reference TRBV30 and TRBJ1-6): SQTIHQWPATLVQPVGSPLSLECTVEGTSNPNLYWYRQAAGRGLQLLFYSVGIGQISSEVPQNLSASRPQDRQFILSSKKLLLSDSGFYLCALGTGYDSPLHFGNGTRLTVT.

V gene TRBV30 combines with J gene TRBJ1-2, with D possibly TRBD1 on 6 matching bases. This CDR3 has 11 residues. CDR1 and CDR2 (germline): GTSNPN, SVGIG (reference sequence). V lost 5 bases, J lost 6 bases, and 10 bases lay in between. Here the CDR3 DNA reads TGTGCCTGGCAGGGGACGGATGGCTACACCTTC. Translation gives CAWQGTDGYTF. Full variable domain (rest looked up from reference TRBV30 and TRBJ1-2): SQTIHQWPATLVQPVGSPLSLECTVEGTSNPNLYWYRQAAGRGLQLLFYSVGIGQISSEVPQNLSASRPQDRQFILSSKKLLLSDSGFYLCAWQGTDGYTFGSGTRLTVV.

J is TRBJ1-1 and V is TRBV2, with 9 positions matching TRBD1. The CDR3 is 16 amino acids. Trimming took 6 bases from V and 0 from J; bases not matched to a gene: 8. Per germline, CDR1 SNHLY and CDR2 FYNNEI. The CDR3 region is CASSRRQGDMNTEAFF. CDR3 DNA sequence: TGTGCCAGCAGCCGCCGACAGGGGGACATGAACACTGAAGCTTTCTTT.

The genes are TRBV7-8 and TRBJ2-1; 8 bases align to TRBD2. V shed 4 bases, J shed 12 bases, and the junction held 5 bases outside the gene matches. The CDR3 length is 12 residues. Germline V gives CDR1 SGHVS, CDR2 FQNEAQ. The CDR3 is CASSSLGRVQFF. The DNA of the CDR3 is TGTGCCAGCAGCTCCCTCGGGAGGGTGCAGTTCTTC.

This rearrangement joins TRBV2 to TRBJ1-2, with D unresolved. V shed 2 bases and J shed 2 bases, with 9 bases lying between them. The CDR3 loop spans 14 amino acids. Germline CDR1 and CDR2: SNHLY and FYNNEI. The CDR3 nucleotides read TGTGCCAGCAGTGAACAGGCCGACAACTATGGCTACACCTTC. Translated, it gives CASSEQADNYGYTF.

The V call is TRBV9, the J call TRBJ1-4; perhaps TRBD1 as D (6 bases). The CDR3 consists of 16 residues. CDR1 and CDR2 (germline): SGDLS, YYNGEE. V shed 3 bases and J shed 0 bases, with 12 bases lying between them. The CDR3 DNA follows: TGTGCCAGCAGCGCGGGGGGGCCAACAACTAATGAAAAACTGTTTTTT. This gives the protein CASSAGGPTTNEKLFF.

The sample holds a few counts of this clone. The CDR3 coding sequence is TGTGCCAGCAGCTTTGGAGCCCAGGGGGCAGGGACTGAAGCTTTCTTT. It translates to CASSFGAQGAGTEAFF. The rearrangement links TRBV11-2 to TRBJ1-1, with 8 bases identical to TRBD1. With V trimmed by 3 bases and J by 5 bases, 11 bases remained unmatched. The CDR3 is 16 residues long. Germline V gene sequence: CDR1 SGHAT, CDR2 FQNNGV.

The chain has TRBV5-6 and TRBJ2-7; tentatively, D is TRBD2 (6 bases). Germline CDR1 SGHDT, CDR2 YYEEEE. The ends were cut back, 2 bases at V and 5 bases at J, with 14 bases in the middle. This CDR3 spans 14 amino acids. In nucleotides, the CDR3 is TGTGCCAGCAGCTTCCCGGGGGAGTCTAACGAGCAGTACTTC. Translating it yields CASSFPGESNEQYF.

The J gene is TRBJ1-4, the V gene TRBV7-2, with 10 bases lining up with TRBD1. In germline, CDR1 is SGHTA, CDR2 FQGNSA. Unmatched junction bases numbered 5, after V lost 4 bases and J lost 3 bases. The CDR3 contains 16 residues. The CDR3 region is CASSSGQGYPNEKLFF. The CDR3 coding sequence is TGTGCCAGCAGCTCGGGACAGGGGTATCCTAATGAAAAACTGTTTTTT.

The CDR3 loop is CASSIILVHTEAFF. CDR3 in DNA: TGTGCCAGTAGTATAATCCTCGTCCACACTGAAGCTTTCTTT. This chain links TRBV19 with TRBJ1-1; unclear D gene. The CDR3 extends over 14 amino acids. Trimming removed 2 bases at V and 3 bases at J, with 10 bases between. Germline CDR1 and CDR2: LNHDA and SQIVND (reference sequence).

V gene TRBV12-3 or TRBV12-4 combines with J gene TRBJ1-3; 7 bases match TRBD1. Trimming removed 5 bases from V and 4 bases from J; junction bases left unmatched: 2. This CDR3 has 13 amino acids. The CDR3 coding sequence is TGTGCCAGCAGTACAGGGGCAGGAAACACCATATATTTT. It codes for CASSTGAGNTIYF.

This CDR3 reads CASSILSNTGELFF. The CDR3 DNA follows: TGCGCCAGCAGCATCCTGTCGAACACCGGGGAGCTGTTTTTT. V and J are TRBV5-1 and TRBJ2-2; D uncertain. Germline loops: CDR1 SGHRS, CDR2 YFSETQ. This CDR3 has 14 residues. Between the trimmed V and J ends, which lost 4 bases and 0 bases, there was a span of 7 bases.

The CDR3 here is CAITSSYEQYF. The CDR3 nucleotides read TGTGCCATCACTAGTTCCTACGAGCAGTACTTC. V gene TRBV2 combines with J gene TRBJ2-7, with D possibly being TRBD2 (5 bases). The CDR3 is 11 amino acids. In germline, CDR1 is SNHLY, CDR2 FYNNEI. V was clipped by 10 bases and J by 1 base, with 8 bases between them.

The CDR3 protein is CASSQTSEATQYF. CDR3 coding DNA: TGTGCCAGCTCACAGACTAGCGAGGCTACGCAGTATTTT. The J gene is TRBJ2-3, the V gene TRBV18; TRBD2 agrees at 8 bases. The CDR3 spans 13 residues. CDR1 and CDR2 from the germline V gene are KGHSH and LQKENI. The trim removed 4 bases at V and 8 bases at J, leaving 5 bases unmatched.

V usage is TRBV12-3 or TRBV12-4 and J usage is TRBJ2-1, with D possibly TRBD1 on 6 matching bases. The germline V and J ends were trimmed by 6 bases and 7 bases, with 10 bases remaining between them. The CDR3 runs 12 residues. Written as DNA, the CDR3 is TGTGCCAGCAGGCCCCAGGGGAATGAGCAGTTCTTC. This codes for CASRPQGNEQFF.

This clone came up once. V is TRBV6-5 and J is TRBJ1-1; D gene ambiguous. CDR1 MNHEY and CDR2 SVGAGI come from the germline V gene. V shed 1 base and J shed 11 bases, with 14 bases lying between them. The CDR3 contains 13 residues. The DNA of the CDR3 is TGTGCCAGCAGTTACTTTCGAGAGGCTACGGCTTTCTTT. It codes for CASSYFREATAFF.

The chain carries TRBV7-2 and TRBJ2-7; possible D gene TRBD1, 7 bases. V lost 4 bases to trimming and J lost 6 bases, with 16 bases between them. This CDR3 spans 14 amino acids. Germline CDR1 SGHTA, CDR2 FQGNSA. The CDR3 region has the DNA TGTGCCAGCAGCTGGGACAGCCCGCGGGGCGAGCAGTACTTC. It yields the protein CASSWDSPRGEQYF. Based on the CDR3 plus reference TRBV7-2 and TRBJ2-7, the full variable domain is GAGVSQSPSNKVTEKGKDVELRCDPISGHTALYWYRQSLGQGLEFLIYFQGNSAPDKSGLPSDRFSAERTGGSVSTLTIQRTQQEDSAVYLCASSWDSPRGEQYFGPGTRLTVT.

The chain uses TRBV4-1 and TRBJ1-4; 7 nucleotides align to TRBD1. CDR3 length equals 18 residues. V was pared by 1 base and J by 11 bases, with 19 bases of the junction left unmatched. CDR1 and CDR2 from the germline V gene are MGHRA and YSYEKL. The CDR3 nucleotides are TGCGCCAGCAGCCAAGTCGCTGCGACCGGGACAGATCGAGAGAAACTGTTTTTT. Translating it yields CASSQVAATGTDREKLFF.

The chain combines TRBV18 with TRBJ2-2, with D uncertain. Per germline, CDR1 KGHSH and CDR2 LQKENI. V was cut by 5 bases and J by 2 bases, with 15 bases left in between. This CDR3 has 16 amino acids. The CDR3 nucleotides read TGTGCCAGCTCATCTAACCTACCACCTAACACCGGGGAGCTGTTTTTT. The encoded protein is CASSSNLPPNTGELFF.

As for this clone: Other DNA sequences of this sample code for an identical CDR3. Written as DNA, the CDR3 is TGTGCCTGGAGTGTCACAGGAGAAAAACTGTTTTTT. It codes for CAWSVTGEKLFF. The gene calls are TRBV30 and TRBJ1-4; tentatively, D is TRBD1 (5 bases). The germline V and J ends were trimmed by 0 bases and 8 bases, with 7 bases remaining between them. The CDR3 runs 12 residues. In germline, CDR1 is GTSNPN, CDR2 SVGIG (reference sequence).

The rearrangement uses TRBV5-4 and TRBJ2-2; D gene ambiguous. Deletions cut 4 bases from V and 0 bases from J, with 7 bases between. In germline, CDR1 is SGHNT, CDR2 YYREEE (reference sequence). CDR3 length: 14 amino acids. The DNA of the CDR3 is TGTGCCAGCAGCCAGTTTACGAACACCGGGGAGCTGTTTTTT. Residues: CASSQFTNTGELFF.